The 9 T cell receptor beta chains given below trace back to one sample, sequenced in a study of control samples from healthy donors and cancer patients. Produced via immunoSEQ multiplex PCR; TCRdb's table is partial and in-frame only. This sample has 90,000 to 110,000 clones, with about four fifths found just once. Sequencing used blood. The receptors derive from a woman aged 45-60 years in good health.

The chain combines TRBV7-9 with TRBJ1-2, with 9 bases matching TRBD1. Looked up from germline, CDR1 is SEHNR and CDR2 is FQNEAQ (reference sequence). This CDR3 region has 14 residues. After removal of 3 bases from V and 6 bases from J, the junction contained 5 bases not matched to a gene. CDR3 protein: CASSFWDRENGYTF. CDR3 DNA: TGTGCCAGCAGCTTTTGGGACAGGGAGAATGGCTACACCTTC.

This rearrangement joins TRBV7-9 to TRBJ2-1, with 11 bases that match TRBD2. J was trimmed by 6 bases and V by 3 bases; bases with no gene match: 4. In germline, CDR1 is SEHNR, CDR2 FQNEAQ (reference sequence). The CDR3 consists of 15 residues. The CDR3 reads CASSFSGRAGNEQFF. CDR3 in DNA: TGTGCCAGCAGCTTTAGCGGGAGGGCCGGCAATGAGCAGTTCTTC. Drawing the rest from reference TRBV7-9 and TRBJ2-1, the complete variable domain is DTGVSQNPRHKITKRGQNVTFRCDPISEHNRLYWYRQTLGQGPEFLTYFQNEAQLEKSRLLSDRFSAERPKGSFSTLEIQRTEQGDSAMYLCASSFSGRAGNEQFFGPGTRLTVL.

The chain combines TRBV7-6 with TRBJ2-5; D assignment may be TRBD1 or TRBD2 (5 bases each). The CDR3 sequence is 16 residues long. Germline-derived CDR1 and CDR2 are SGHVS and FNYEAQ. Trimming left V 1 base short and J 4 bases short, with 16 bases between. CDR3 loop: CASSLGSGALGETQYF. CDR3 nucleotides: TGTGCCAGCAGCTTAGGGTCCGGGGCCCTGGGAGAGACCCAGTACTTC.

The CDR3 nucleotides read TGTGCCATCAGTGAGTCGCTCGGCAGGAGCAATCAGCCCCAGCATTTT. The encoded protein is CAISESLGRSNQPQHF. The rearrangement links TRBV10-3 to TRBJ1-5, with D hard to call. With 0 bases removed from V and 1 base from J, the gap between germline ends came to 10 bases. The CDR3 totals 16 residues. Germline CDR1 and CDR2: ENHRY and SYGVKD.

The J gene is TRBJ2-1, the V gene TRBV24-1; the D gene is possibly TRBD1 (6 bases). CDR1 is KGHDR and CDR2 is SFDVKD in the germline V gene. This CDR3 contains 18 residues. V was pared by 3 bases and J by 1 base, with 18 bases between. The CDR3 sequence: CATSDPSPRGPSYNEQFF. In DNA form, the CDR3 reads TGTGCCACCAGTGATCCATCGCCCAGGGGCCCTTCCTACAATGAGCAGTTCTTC.

The gene calls are TRBV5-5 and TRBJ1-3; 9 nucleotides agree with TRBD1. With 4 bases clipped from V and 4 bases from J, the junction kept 18 bases outside the gene matches. The CDR3 extends over 19 amino acids. The germline V gene encodes CDR1 SGHKS and CDR2 YYEKEE (reference sequence). The chain's CDR3 is CASSQLFRDRVTSGNTIYF. The CDR3 DNA reads as TGTGCCAGCAGCCAATTATTCCGGGACAGGGTTACATCGGGAAACACCATATATTTT.

The rearrangement uses TRBV10-3 and TRBJ1-4; D is possibly TRBD1 (6 bases). The CDR3 consists of 15 residues. Trimming shortened V by 10 bases and J by 7 bases, and 22 bases separated the two germline ends. Per the germline V gene, CDR1 is ENHRY and CDR2 is SYGVKD. This chain's CDR3 is CATQELGGGGEKLFF. Written as DNA, the CDR3 is TGTGCCACCCAAGAGTTGGGGGGCGGGGGTGAAAAACTGTTTTTT.

The chain employs TRBV19 and TRBJ2-7; no definite D call. Germline values: CDR1 LNHDA, CDR2 SQIVND (reference sequence). V lost 2 bases, J lost 4 bases, and 9 bases lay in between. The CDR3 extends over 13 amino acids. In DNA form, the CDR3 reads TGTGCCAGTAGTATACAGACGGGTTACGAGCAGTACTTC. The encoded protein is CASSIQTGYEQYF. Full variable domain (outside the CDR3, taken from reference TRBV19 and TRBJ2-7): DGGITQSPKYLFRKEGQNVTLSCEQNLNHDAMYWYRQDPGQGLRLIYYSQIVNDFQKGDIAEGYSVSREKKESFPLTVTSAQKNPTAFYLCASSIQTGYEQYFGPGTRLTVT.

The rearrangement links TRBV5-1 to TRBJ1-2; TRBD1 is a possible D gene (6 bases). Germline V lookup: CDR1 SGHRS, CDR2 YFSETQ. There are 14 residues in the CDR3. Trimming shortened V by 4 bases and J by 4 bases, and 14 bases separated the two germline ends. DNA for the CDR3: TGCGCCAGCAGCCCCACTGGACAGACCTATGGCTACACCTTC. Protein product: CASSPTGQTYGYTF.